There are many counts of the clone carrying this T cell receptor (beta chain). The CDR3 has 14 amino acids. CDR1 is MNHNS and CDR2 is SASEGT in the germline V gene. With V trimmed by 3 bases and J by 15 bases, 12 bases remained unmatched. These data belong to a study of spatial heterogeneity in lung cancer. The sample's time point: blood at routine non-recurrence follow-up after resection. Whole RNA, which was extracted from tumor, nontumor lung tissue or frozen PBMC, was sequenced without any cell sorting. TCRdb re-called the 5' RACE reads with MiXCR, one entry per CDR3 protein. Of approximately 39,000 distinct CDR3 sequences in the sample, approximately 8% were seen once.

The receptor's source is a male donor with early-stage non-small cell lung cancer. This chain joins TRBV6-1 and TRBJ2-2; 8 positions match TRBD2. Material: PBMCs, obtained at follow-up. The CDR3 sequence: CASSDASGLQRVFF. CDR3 sequence (DNA): TGTGCCAGCAGTGATGCTAGCGGGCTCCAGCGGGTGTTTTTT.